The clone carrying this T cell receptor (beta chain) was picked up a small number of times. Antigen unknown. TCRdb passed the reads through MiXCR, listing each CDR3 protein once. The sample lists 800,000 to 950,000 distinct CDR3 sequences, around a third occurring once. This sample was taken from a study of T cell repertoires in cytomegalovirus infection. About the research overall: The study used recently identified HLA-C-restricted and well-studied HLA-B-restricted CMV epitopes. Carrying CMV and the relevant HLA type showed in public TCR beta signatures.

General observations from the study: HLA-C-restricted CMV clonotypes gave the most frequent clonotype in two of eight donors.

The CDR3 has 17 residues. Germline CDR1 is SEHNR and CDR2 is FQNEAQ (reference sequence). Trimming took 4 bases from V and 4 from J; bases not matched to a gene: 11. This clonotype was obtained from a human donor in good health (CMV status not recorded). Some clones in this sample may be carry-over from other donors' samples. This material consisted of cultured CD8+ T cells from PBMCs, taken from culture after CMV antigen stimulation. The J gene is TRBJ2-2, the V gene TRBV7-9, with 8 bases matching TRBD2. This CDR3 is CASSSPRGGGSTGELFF. DNA of the CDR3: TGTGCCAGCAGCTCCCCTCGGGGGGGGGGGAGCACCGGGGAGCTGTTTTTT.